Each of the 22 T cell receptor beta chains below was sequenced from the same sample in a study of blood T cell repertoires in COVID-19. The data were produced by immunoSEQ multiplex PCR, yet TCRdb's version contains in-frame clones alone and is incomplete. Among around 150,000 clones listed, about nine tenths were seen once. The specimen was peripheral blood. These receptors all stem from a human donor with COVID-19, enrolled during active disease. The donor label of this sample is uncertain.

The V and J genes are TRBV5-1 and TRBJ2-5; 7 bases match TRBD2. V trimming: 1 base; J trimming: 4 bases; junction bases outside the gene matches: 7. The CDR3 totals 15 residues. In germline, CDR1 is SGHRS, CDR2 YFSETQ. CDR3: CASSLITSAGETQYF. The CDR3 DNA sequence: TGCGCCAGCAGCTTGATCACTAGCGCCGGAGAGACCCAGTACTTC.

The chain has TRBV9 and TRBJ1-3; 7 bases agree with TRBD1. From germline, CDR1 is SGDLS and CDR2 YYNGEE. V was clipped by 4 bases and J by 2 bases; unmatched bases: 12. The CDR3 has 17 residues. CDR3 sequence: CASSNRDSSQAGNTIYF. CDR3 sequence (DNA): TGTGCCAGCAGCAACCGGGACAGTTCGCAAGCTGGAAACACCATATATTTT.

The rearrangement joins TRBV7-2 to TRBJ2-2; D ambiguous. This CDR3 comprises 14 residues. Germline V gene lookup returns CDR1 SGHTA and CDR2 FQGNSA. The V and J ends lost 1 base and 0 bases respectively, with 3 bases between them. The CDR3, as DNA: TGTGCCAGCAGCTTAGTATCGAACACCGGGGAGCTGTTTTTT. This encodes CASSLVSNTGELFF.

CDR3 bases: TGTGCCAGCAGCCTTGACTCCGAGGGCACTGAAGCTTTCTTT. Amino acids: CASSLDSEGTEAFF. V gene TRBV7-3 combines with J gene TRBJ1-1; unclear D gene. The germline CDR1 and CDR2 sequences are SGHTA and FQGTGA. There are 14 residues in the CDR3. V was trimmed by 5 bases and J by 4 bases, leaving 14 bases between them.

The chain employs TRBV21-1 and TRBJ2-1; the D segment call TRBD2 is taken from the table without a DNA check. TRBV21-1 is assigned pseudogene status. The length of the CDR3 is 22 residues. The CDR3 protein is CASSKRSSRSPWREIGNNEQFF. The CDR3 DNA reads TGTGCCAGCAGCAAACGATCGTCACGCAGCCCTTGGAGGGAGATCGGAAACAATGAGCAGTTCTTC.

This clone turned up a few times. CDR3 bases: TGCGCCAGCAGCCAAGAACAGCATAATTCACCCCTCCACTTT. Protein product: CASSQEQHNSPLHF. V and J are TRBV4-1 and TRBJ1-6, with unresolved D. Germline values: CDR1 MGHRA, CDR2 YSYEKL. This CDR3 spans 14 amino acids. The V end lost 0 bases, the J end lost 5 bases, and 5 bases lay between the germline ends.

This chain connects TRBV18 to TRBJ2-2; weak D call: TRBD2 (6 bases). Per germline, CDR1 KGHSH and CDR2 LQKENI. CDR3 size: 18 residues. The V and J ends lost 3 bases and 0 bases respectively, with 17 bases between them. CDR3 protein: CASSPEASVSSNTGELFF. In DNA form, the CDR3 reads TGTGCCAGCTCACCCGAGGCTAGCGTAAGCTCGAACACCGGGGAGCTGTTTTTT.

CDR3 bases: TGTGCCAGCAGTGAATATGGGACACCGACGAGCTCTGGAAACACCATATATTTT. Translation: CASSEYGTPTSSGNTIYF. This chain connects TRBV25-1 to TRBJ1-3; tentatively, D is TRBD1 (6 bases). Trimming took off 0 bases at V and 0 bases at J, with 15 bases between the two ends. There are 18 residues in the CDR3. Germline CDR1 reads MGHDK; CDR2 reads SYGVNS.

The rearrangement links TRBV10-3 to TRBJ2-1, with 7 bases that match TRBD2. From germline, CDR1 is ENHRY and CDR2 SYGVKD. V was clipped by 3 bases and J by 7 bases; unmatched bases: 6. The CDR3 totals 14 residues. The DNA for the CDR3 is TGTGCCATCAGTGACGAGCGGGGAATGAATGAGCAGTTCTTC. It yields the protein CAISDERGMNEQFF.

This chain links TRBV29-1 with TRBJ1-2, with 9 nucleotides matching TRBD1. With 5 bases clipped from V and 4 bases from J, the junction kept 8 bases outside the gene matches. Germline lookup yields CDR1 SQVTM and CDR2 ANQGSEA. CDR3 size: 14 residues. The CDR3 spells CSVPNRQGVYGYTF. CDR3 in DNA: TGCAGCGTTCCAAATCGACAGGGGGTCTATGGCTACACCTTC.

The chain joins TRBV5-1 to TRBJ1-1, with TRBD1 matching over 8 bases. The CDR3 runs to 15 residues. V shed 4 bases and J 0 bases; nucleotides not matched to a gene: 5. Germline CDR1 is SGHRS and CDR2 is YFSETQ. CDR3 nucleotides: TGCGCCAGCAGCAGGACAGGGACTATGAACACTGAAGCTTTCTTT. This sequence encodes CASSRTGTMNTEAFF. The complete variable domain, with remaining parts taken from reference TRBV5-1 and TRBJ1-1, reads KAGVTQTPRYLIKTRGQQVTLSCSPISGHRSVSWYQQTPGQGLQFLFEYFSETQRNKGNFPGRFSGRQFSNSRSEMNVSTLELGDSALYLCASSRTGTMNTEAFFGQGTRLTVV.

The chain couples TRBV13 to TRBJ2-4, with TRBD1 matching over 9 bases. V shed 5 bases and J 3 bases; nucleotides not matched to a gene: 8. This CDR3 spans 16 amino acids. Germline CDR1 PRHDT, CDR2 FYEKMQ (reference sequence). The CDR3 loop is CASSDTGGWGKNIQYF. The DNA of the CDR3 is TGTGCCAGCAGCGATACAGGGGGCTGGGGCAAAAACATTCAGTACTTC.

This clone has a single count. The chain combines TRBV7-3 with TRBJ1-1, with D hard to call. CDR3 size: 14 residues. Looked up from germline, CDR1 is SGHTA and CDR2 is FQGTGA. V lost 4 bases and J 8 bases, leaving 17 bases between the germline ends. The CDR3 spells CASSSDGRRKEAFF. The DNA of the CDR3 is TGTGCCAGCAGCTCGGACGGGAGACGAAAAGAAGCTTTCTTT.

This clone was counted once. V is TRBV9 and J is TRBJ1-3; 7 bases agree with TRBD1. Germline lookup yields CDR1 SGDLS and CDR2 YYNGEE. Trimming removed 0 bases from V and 2 bases from J; junction bases left unmatched: 2. This CDR3 contains 15 residues. CDR3 sequence reads: CASSVETGTGNTIYF. As DNA, the CDR3 is TGTGCCAGCAGCGTAGAGACAGGGACTGGAAACACCATATATTTT. Full variable domain (missing parts from reference TRBV9 and TRBJ1-3): DSGVTQTPKHLITATGQRVTLRCSPRSGDLSVYWYQQSLDQGLQFLIQYYNGEERAKGNILERFSAQQFPDLHSELNLSSLELGDSALYFCASSVETGTGNTIYFGEGSWLTVV.

The genes are TRBV5-1 and TRBJ2-5, with D unclear. Germline loops: CDR1 SGHRS, CDR2 YFSETQ. V dropped 6 bases and J dropped 5 bases, with 17 bases sitting between them. This CDR3 is built from 14 residues. The DNA of the CDR3 is TGCGCCAGCACGGCCCGGAGTGCGAGGGAGACCCAGTACTTC. Protein: CASTARSARETQYF.

The chain is built from TRBV3-1 (or the pseudogene TRBV3-2) and TRBJ1-5; 7 nucleotides match TRBD1. The CDR3 sequence is 15 residues long. Germline V gene data show CDR1 as LGHDT and CDR2 as YNNKEL (reference sequence). The V and J ends lost 6 bases and 5 bases, in that order; junction bases with no gene match: 10. The CDR3 nucleotides are TGTGCCAGCAGTCCTGAGGGGGCGCCTGATCAGCCCCAGCATTTT. Translating it yields CASSPEGAPDQPQHF.

The CDR3 DNA is TGTGCCAGTAGTATAGTGACAACCTCGGGGGAGACCCAGTACTTC. Its protein is CASSIVTTSGETQYF. The chain employs TRBV19 and TRBJ2-5; maybe TRBD2 (5 bases). The CDR3 is made up of 15 amino acids. Per the germline V gene, CDR1 is LNHDA and CDR2 is SQIVND (reference sequence). Trimming left V 1 base short and J 5 bases short, with 14 bases between.

The chain employs TRBV6-6 and TRBJ2-2, with TRBD1 matching 8 bases. Germline V gene lookup returns CDR1 MNHNY and CDR2 SVGAGI (reference sequence). This CDR3 contains 16 residues. With V trimmed by 1 base and J by 4 bases, 5 bases remained unmatched. Here the CDR3 reads CASSYFRGPATGELFF. The DNA of the CDR3 is TGTGCCAGCAGTTACTTCAGGGGGCCGGCCACCGGGGAGCTGTTTTTT.

This chain uses TRBV11-3 with TRBJ1-1; 8 bases map to TRBD1. The V gene's germline CDR1 is SGHNT and CDR2 YENEEA. The CDR3 has 15 amino acids. The J segment lost 1 base and the V segment lost 5 bases, leaving 6 bases of the junction unmatched. CDR3 protein: CASSPGQGENTEAFF. As DNA, the CDR3 is TGTGCCAGCAGCCCCGGACAGGGCGAGAACACTGAAGCTTTCTTT.

The chain recombines TRBV6-5 with TRBJ2-7; 13 bases agree with TRBD2. The trim removed 5 bases at V and 4 bases at J, leaving 5 bases unmatched. The CDR3 runs to 15 residues. Per the germline V gene, CDR1 is MNHEY and CDR2 is SVGAGI. This chain's CDR3 is CASSKGLAGSYEQYF. In nucleotides, the CDR3 is TGTGCCAGCAGTAAGGGACTAGCGGGGAGTTACGAGCAGTACTTC.

V and J are TRBV13 and TRBJ1-3; 9 bases align to TRBD1. This CDR3 has 16 residues. From germline, CDR1 is PRHDT and CDR2 FYEKMQ (reference sequence). With 1 base clipped from V and 0 bases from J, the junction kept 1 base outside the gene matches. CDR3 in amino acids: CASSLEDRGSGNTIYF. The CDR3 DNA reads TGTGCCAGCAGCTTAGAGGACAGGGGCTCTGGAAACACCATATATTTT.

The chain joins TRBV18 to TRBJ1-1; no clear D. Germline CDR1 and CDR2: KGHSH and LQKENI. CDR3 length equals 14 residues. V lost 4 bases, J lost 1 base, and 10 bases lay in between. The CDR3 sequence is CASSLASGNTEAFF. The CDR3 coding sequence is TGTGCCAGCTCACTTGCTTCCGGGAACACTGAAGCTTTCTTT. The whole variable domain, remainder taken from reference TRBV18 and TRBJ1-1, is NAGVMQNPRHLVRRRGQEARLRCSPMKGHSHVYWYRQLPEEGLKFMVYLQKENIIDESGMPKERFSAEFPKEGPSILRIQQVVRGDSAAYFCASSLASGNTEAFFGQGTRLTVV.